The clone carrying this T cell receptor beta chain was seen at least ten times. If no ophthalmopathy progression occurred within 18 months, Graves' hyperthyroidism was stable. Every diagnosis used clinical symptoms, serum thyroxine and TRAb, thyroid ultrasound and orbital computed tomography. Per the germline V gene, CDR1 is DFQATT and CDR2 is SNEGSKA (reference sequence). The CDR3 has 16 amino acids. V lost 1 base to trimming and J lost 2 bases; unmatched junction nucleotides: 3. Amplification targeted TCR beta CDR3 regions from RNA transcripts. During a first-round RT-PCR of the TCR CDR3, the HTBI primer set was used. From the multiplex PCR reads, TCRdb called clonotypes with MiXCR, one entry per CDR3 protein. Among about 570,000 distinct CDR3 sequences listed, about 14% were seen once. The source of the sample is a study of T cells in Graves' hyperthyroidism and ophthalmopathy.

What was sequenced was blood. The origin of this receptor is a middle-aged woman with Graves' hyperthyroidism. The chain has TRBV20-1 and TRBJ2-1; 12 bases are shared with TRBD2. Here the CDR3 DNA reads TGCAGTGCTAGAGGTCTAGCGGGAGGGCCCTACAATGAGCAGTTCTTC. Its protein is CSARGLAGGPYNEQFF.